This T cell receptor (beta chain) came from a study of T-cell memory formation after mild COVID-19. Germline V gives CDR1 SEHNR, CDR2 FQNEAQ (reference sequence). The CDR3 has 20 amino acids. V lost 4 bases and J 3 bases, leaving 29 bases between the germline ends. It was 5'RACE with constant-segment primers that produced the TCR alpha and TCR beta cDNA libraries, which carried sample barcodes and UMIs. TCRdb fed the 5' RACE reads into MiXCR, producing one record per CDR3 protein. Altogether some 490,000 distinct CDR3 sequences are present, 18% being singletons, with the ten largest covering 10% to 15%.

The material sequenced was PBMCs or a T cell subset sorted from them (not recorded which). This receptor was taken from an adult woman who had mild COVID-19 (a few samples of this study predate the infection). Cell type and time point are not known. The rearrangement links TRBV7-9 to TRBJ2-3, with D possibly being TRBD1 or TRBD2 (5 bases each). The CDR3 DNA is TGTGCCAGCAGCTCCCCCTTAGGTAGGACACGAACTGGGGAGACAGATACGCAGTATTTT. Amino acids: CASSSPLGRTRTGETDTQYF.